These 2 T cell receptor beta chains were all obtained from the same sample, sequenced in a study of cytomegalovirus exposure and HLA in healthy donors. Primers for the PCR totalled 60 Vbeta and 13 Jbeta. TCRdb keeps only in-frame clones here, not all; method: immunoSEQ multiplex PCR. The sample has about 200,000 clones; 83% are singletons. The sample comprised PBMCs. The receptor set was obtained from a girl aged 5-17 years in good health and CMV-seronegative.

The CDR3 protein is CASSLGRVQRGGKSNEQFF. Here the CDR3 DNA reads TGTGCCAGCAGCTTAGGCAGGGTCCAGCGGGGGGGCAAATCCAATGAGCAGTTCTTC. The chain has TRBV7-9 and TRBJ2-1, with 10 bases fitting TRBD2. Germline assignment: CDR1 SEHNR and CDR2 FQNEAQ (reference sequence). The V segment lost 1 base and the J segment 6 bases; nucleotides outside the gene matches: 15. This CDR3 is 19 amino acids long.

The rearrangement joins TRBV27 to TRBJ2-2; the D gene is possibly TRBD1 (5 bases). The CDR3 has 16 residues. Trimming removed 3 bases at V and 1 base at J, with 12 bases between. CDR1 and CDR2 from the germline V gene are MNHEY and SMNVEV (reference sequence). This CDR3 reads CASSFGQGRNTGELFF. CDR3 nucleotides: TGTGCCAGCAGTTTCGGGCAGGGAAGGAACACCGGGGAGCTGTTTTTT.